The next 9 T cell receptor beta chains were all read from a single sample in a study of T cells in Graves' hyperthyroidism and ophthalmopathy. The source material, RNA transcripts, was used to amplify TCR beta CDR3 regions. The HTBI set primed first-round TCR CDR3 RT-PCR. TCRdb analysed the multiplex PCR reads with MiXCR anew, one entry per CDR3 protein. The table has under 350,000 distinct CDR3 sequences, 25% to 30% seen once. The sequenced sample was blood. The receptor set was obtained from a man aged 40-49 years with Graves' hyperthyroidism that later progressed to Graves' ophthalmopathy.

Many counts were recorded for this clonotype. The V call is TRBV2, the J call TRBJ1-5, with D uncertain. The germline V and J ends were trimmed by 3 bases and 5 bases, with 17 bases remaining between them. The CDR3 length is 16 residues. CDR1 SNHLY and CDR2 FYNNEI come from the germline V gene. This CDR3 is CASSEVGRLRDQPQHF. The CDR3 DNA reads as TGTGCCAGCAGTGAGGTCGGCCGGTTGCGCGATCAGCCCCAGCATTTT.

This clonotype was observed at least ten times. The rearrangement uses TRBV6-5 and TRBJ1-5; tentative D call: TRBD1 (6 bases). This CDR3 has 13 amino acids. Trimming removed 10 bases at V and 3 bases at J, with 13 bases between. Germline V gene data show CDR1 as MNHEY and CDR2 as SVGAGI. This chain's CDR3 is CATHREINQPQHF. In DNA form, the CDR3 reads TGTGCCACTCACAGGGAAATCAATCAGCCCCAGCATTTT.

The rearrangement links TRBV20-1 to TRBJ1-5, with D maybe TRBD1 (6 bases). The germline gives CDR1 DFQATT, CDR2 SNEGSKA (reference sequence). Between the trimmed V and J ends, which lost 8 bases and 5 bases, there was a span of 13 bases. The CDR3 spans 12 residues. The CDR3 sequence: CSIGQPYQPQHF. In DNA, the CDR3 is TGCAGTATAGGACAGCCATATCAGCCCCAGCATTTT.

This clonotype was seen ten or more times. This chain uses TRBV24-1 with TRBJ2-2; 7 bases are a match to TRBD2. The CDR3 is 15 amino acids. V gave up 2 bases and J gave up 5 bases; unmatched junction bases: 4. The germline gives CDR1 KGHDR, CDR2 SFDVKD. CDR3 amino acids: CATSDSGRWTGELFF. Here the CDR3 DNA reads TGTGCCACCAGTGATTCCGGGAGGTGGACCGGGGAGCTGTTTTTT.

In this sample, this clonotype turned up many times. The chain joins TRBV11-3 to TRBJ2-5; 9 bases map to TRBD1. CDR3 size: 15 residues. Germline V gives CDR1 SGHNT, CDR2 YENEEA. Trimming cost V 3 bases and J 5 bases; bases outside gene matches: 7. CDR3 sequence: CASSLPGQGMETQYF. The CDR3 bases are TGTGCCAGCAGCTTGCCGGGACAGGGCATGGAGACCCAGTACTTC.

This clonotype was seen once. The rearrangement uses TRBV6-5 and TRBJ2-7, with D unresolved. The CDR3 has 14 amino acids. CDR1 and CDR2 from the germline V gene are MNHEY and SVGAGI. Between the trimmed V and J ends, which lost 4 bases and 3 bases, there was a span of 13 bases. The CDR3 bases are TGTGCCAGCAGTTTCGAGGACGGGTACTACGAGCAGTACTTC. Its protein is CASSFEDGYYEQYF.

In this sample, this clonotype turned up many times. The chain employs TRBV20-1 and TRBJ2-5, with 8 bases matching TRBD2. Germline trimming cut 0 bases from V and 5 bases from J; bases unmatched to any gene: 5. Germline V gene lookup returns CDR1 DFQATT and CDR2 SNEGSKA (reference sequence). This CDR3 spans 14 amino acids. DNA for the CDR3: TGCAGTGCTAGAGATCCGGGGGGGCTGGAGACCCAGTACTTC. Its translation is CSARDPGGLETQYF.

The rearrangement joins TRBV24-1 to TRBJ2-5; TRBD2 matches at 8 bases. Germline loops: CDR1 KGHDR, CDR2 SFDVKD. The J segment lost 5 bases and the V segment lost 4 bases, leaving 8 bases of the junction unmatched. The CDR3 has 15 amino acids. The CDR3 loop reads CATSDSRGGWETQYF. The CDR3 nucleotides read TGTGCCACCAGTGACTCACGGGGGGGCTGGGAGACCCAGTACTTC.

This clonotype was picked up many times. V gene TRBV6-1 combines with J gene TRBJ1-6; D possibly corresponds to TRBD1 (5 bases). Trimming cost V 6 bases and J 7 bases, with 10 bases left between them. Looked up from germline, CDR1 is MNHNS and CDR2 is SASEGT. This CDR3 region has 13 residues. The CDR3 DNA reads TGTGCCAGCAGGGGACGGGCGAATTCACCCCTCCACTTT. This encodes CASRGRANSPLHF.